Listed here is a single T cell receptor (beta chain). Its antigen remains unidentified. No base quality values were provided; no much bigger clone lies one nucleotide off. Libraries were constructed by the immunoSEQ multiplex PCR assay. The multiplex PCR relied on a mix of 60 forward primers for TCR Vbeta segments and 13 reverse primers for TCR Jbeta segments. The CDR3 region of rearranged TCR beta genes was amplified from genomic DNA by a multiplex PCR assay. The Illumina HiSeq System was used to sequence the amplified TCR beta libraries as 87-base-pair reads. Concerning the study's data processing: A later analysis tallied roughly 78 million unique TCR beta chains across the roughly 610 repertoires, and about 10 million of those chains were shared by two or more donors. Raw reads were error-corrected and collapsed into unique sequences by a nearest-neighbor algorithm in which closely related sequences were merged to remove PCR and sequencing errors. V, D and J gene segments were assigned by aligning CDR3 sequences to IMGT reference sequences. Each retained sequence needed at least a six-nucleotide match to both a V gene segment and a J gene segment. A rearrangement counted as productive if the CDR3 had no stop codons and remained in frame with V and J, and every other rearrangement counted as non-productive. Following IMGT convention, CDR3 was defined as the stretch from the second conserved V-encoded cysteine to the conserved J-encoded phenylalanine. In an earlier analysis of around 540 of the donors, sequences lacking an unambiguous match to a single V gene segment were excluded. In an earlier analysis of several hundred of the donors, V segments were called functional above 56.7% productive rearrangements and were called segregating when the between-donor standard deviation exceeded 5%. To diagnose cytomegalovirus status from the catalog of TCR beta chain sequences, a statistical classification framework was built. In a later analysis, V and J genes were assigned by comparing TCR nucleotide sequences against IMGT/GENE-DB human TR gene sequences. Using the TCRdist pipeline, a later analysis assigned CDR3 sequences along with most-parsimonious VDJ recombination scenarios. In a later analysis, every TCR beta chain was defined by the combination of its CDR3 amino acid sequence and its V-gene family, and reads without a unique V-gene family were dropped. As a way to deal with suspected cross-contamination and a sequencing artifact, a later analysis dropped hundreds of nucleotide sequences that were highly shared and had low generation probability. In a later analysis, a clonal expansion index was calculated for each public chain from normalized within-repertoire ranks of inferred template counts. In a later analysis, generation probabilities were computed with a VDJ recombination model fitted to out-of-frame rearrangements, and the resulting probabilities were checked against IGoR. A later analysis scored TCR-TCR, TCR-HLA and TCR-CMV co-occurrence with hypergeometric tests, applying a repertoire-size bias correction to TCR pairs. A later analysis estimated false discovery rates by permuting HLA or CMV assignments 20 times. In a later analysis, co-occurring TCRs were grouped with DBSCAN, and TCRdist sequence similarity was added when clustering was performed within HLA-allele-positive subsets. Repertoires with fewer than 30,000 or more than 120,000 public chains, plus five repertoires with anomalous nucleotide sharing, were excluded from co-occurrence clustering. TCRdb re-hosts the immuneACCESS table, in-frame sequences only. Its copies lack some clones; in the studies checked, an unresolved V gene accounts for under half of them, and the cause for the rest is not known. V and J calls and clone size are copied from that table; D and trimming were computed from the DNA. The sample table records under 200,000 clones; 80% of these occur just once. The ten largest make up around 6.5% of the sample.

The cohort was made up of 500 to 800 healthy bone marrow donors. At the time of sampling, every cohort member was nominally healthy, though immune exposures that went unrecorded were likely present. The donor tested CMV seropositive and was one of the 289 seropositive cohort members. A peripheral blood sample was provided by each donor, and peripheral blood mononuclear cells were used for TCR beta sequencing. The Qiagen DNeasy Blood Extraction Kit was used to extract genomic DNA from the blood cell samples. The data were taken from a study of cytomegalovirus exposure and HLA in healthy donors listed by TCRdb under 2017. About the full investigation: According to an earlier analysis of several hundred of the donors, 200 million or so T cells yielded roughly 110 million unique TCR beta sequences and about 280 Gb of sequence data. Approximately 300 gigabases of sequencing data and around 90 million unique TCR sequences made up an early release that covered fewer than 650 HLA-typed donors. Of the 300 to 450 genotyped donors, approximately 82% fell in the genetic ancestry cluster associated with self-reported Caucasian donors. The study aimed to test whether cataloging public T cell receptors could reveal signatures of past pathogen exposure. The study used immunosequencing to profile the T cell repertoires of several hundred subjects and linked those repertoires to cytomegalovirus serostatus. Besides the first cohort of 666 subjects, a separate validation cohort made up of roughly 130 different subjects was used. To predict cytomegalovirus infection status, the study brought together high-throughput TCR immunosequencing, statistical association of individual TCRs with disease status, and machine learning. In a later analysis, previously published TCR beta repertoires from more than 500 donors were re-analyzed and high-resolution HLA genotyping was added so that TCR occurrence patterns could be studied. The later analysis used no new phenotypic data to find candidate immune exposures, relying instead on TCR beta sequences and their occurrence across donors. To decide whether each TCR beta V gene segment behaved as functional or pseudogenic, an earlier analysis of approximately 600 of the donors relied on high-throughput TCR beta sequencing. Donor age, sex, ethnicity and CMV serostatus were collected together with the repertoire data. Genome-wide SNP genotypes for about three fifths of the 666 donors were used in a later genetic analysis, which treated that subset as a discovery cohort. All discovery cohort repertoires had been generated using a single sequencing platform. Both class I and class II loci were covered by HLA typing, at four-digit resolution. Typing coverage differed by locus: A, B, C, DRB1 and DQB1 were typed in roughly 620-630 donors, DQA1 in approximately 520, DPA1 in some 610, and DPB1 in 472. About five DR-DQ haplotypes were handled as single units for association and clustering because linkage in the cohort was strong. Among some 410 genotyped donors of the cohort, an average of around 250,000 unique TCR beta nucleotide sequences was sequenced per donor, of which 15% to 20% were non-productive. Beyond this particular receptor, the publication reports: A further reported finding was that TCR beta sequences accurately predicted the HLA-A and HLA-B alleles for most subjects in the first cohort. According to the authors, the approach could potentially be generalized to other disease states and immunological phenotypes. A later genetic analysis associated a missense DCLRE1C variant with V-gene and J-gene trimming of TCR beta chains, and an independent cohort replicated the association. The cohort was sequenced for TCR beta chains only, and without alpha or paired-chain data the features that could be detected were limited. The study gave a list of roughly 150 TCR beta chains associated with cytomegalovirus. At a false discovery rate of 0.05, a later analysis linked 16,951 TCR beta sequences to specific HLA alleles. Because HLA typing was unavailable for some donors at each locus, only the typed subset was used in association tests. A later analysis found that TCR association rates varied across HLA loci, with DRB1 alleles showing the most associated TCRs and HLA-C alleles the fewest. Compared with the approximately 710-donor mean, donors in an Asian-associated ancestry cluster had fewer N-insertions in productive TCRs, according to a later genetic analysis. A few of the identified cytomegalovirus-associated TCR beta chains were confirmed in vitro to be specific for cytomegalovirus antigens. Correlated functional status among segregating V segments might reflect linkage disequilibrium, but an unknown experimental factor could not be ruled out. Some IMGT-functional V segments, including TRBV6-2 and TRBV6-3, could not be told apart with the 87-base-pair reads, so those segments were excluded. Most TCR sequences were seen in very few donors, while some public TCRs were found in many individuals. The classifier was reported to diagnose cytomegalovirus status with high specificity and sensitivity in both the original cohort and the validation cohort. The earlier analysis of some 540 of the donors excluded fewer than 20 rarely observed V segments, including chromosome 9 orphons, because counts were too low. Most CMV-associated TCR beta chains appeared to be HLA-restricted in a later analysis, and the HLA associations seemed to be driven largely by CMV exposure. An earlier analysis of approximately 570 of the donors showed that most TCR beta V segments appeared in productive rearrangements either about 87% or about 30% of the time, which broadly matched IMGT annotations. A group of highly shared sequence variants was considered likely to be a technical artifact of the sequencing pipeline. In a later analysis, several top co-occurrence clusters were reported to appear linked to parvovirus B19, influenza, CMV and Epstein-Barr virus. When HLA alleles, especially DR and DQ, strongly co-occurred, attributing TCR associations to individual alleles was difficult. For the cohort, immune exposure information was limited to CMV serostatus. In a later analysis, HLA-associated TCR beta chains were found to be more clonally expanded and to have lower generation probabilities than equally common non-associated chains. Roughly uniform sequencing depth across donors was assumed in presence/absence analyses, although this assumption may not hold.

The CDR3 sequence holds 16 residues, the cysteine and phenylalanine included. Solely the CDR3 DNA is kept, with 48 bases framed from the first base. The germline V end is reduced by 4 bases and the J end by 5 bases; junction bases left unmatched: 9. The germline V gene encodes CDR1 SGHRS and CDR2 YFSETQ. Sequenced sample: PBMCs. Rearrangement joined TRBV5-1 to TRBJ2-1; TRBD2 lines up with 10 middle nucleotides. The sequence came from a male donor in good health and CMV-seropositive. The CDR3 protein is CASSPLLAGTNNEQFF. The nucleotide sequence reads TGCGCCAGCAGCCCATTACTAGCGGGAACTAACAATGAGCAGTTCTTC.